The T cell receptor beta chain described here comes from a study of blood T cell repertoires in COVID-19. Study information: COVID-19 samples collected from the United States, Italy and Spain covered acute and convalescent phases. PBMCs, B-cell-depleted T cells, or T cells provided the cDNA or gDNA that made up the material.

In its sample, this clone was seen a few times. Original handling: Nucleated cell counts were estimated from reference gene primer amplification. Method: immunoSEQ multiplex PCR; TCRdb's copy keeps in-frame clones and lacks some. D and trimming were read from the DNA, whereas the V and J calls and clone size are those reported in that table. This repertoire shows approximately 80,000 clones, about 87% found once; its top ten account for more than 4%. The sequenced sample consisted of peripheral blood. The origin of this receptor is a man aged 35 to 55 with acute or convalescent COVID-19.

The CDR3 is CASSPDRGNQPQHF. The CDR3 DNA follows: TGTGCCAGCAGCCCGGACAGGGGCAATCAGCCCCAGCATTTT. This rearrangement joins TRBV3-1 (or the pseudogene TRBV3-2) to TRBJ1-5, with 8 bases fitting TRBD1. Germline CDR1 LGHDT, CDR2 YNNKEL (reference sequence). V gave up 4 bases and J gave up 2 bases; unmatched junction bases: 1. The CDR3 runs 14 residues.